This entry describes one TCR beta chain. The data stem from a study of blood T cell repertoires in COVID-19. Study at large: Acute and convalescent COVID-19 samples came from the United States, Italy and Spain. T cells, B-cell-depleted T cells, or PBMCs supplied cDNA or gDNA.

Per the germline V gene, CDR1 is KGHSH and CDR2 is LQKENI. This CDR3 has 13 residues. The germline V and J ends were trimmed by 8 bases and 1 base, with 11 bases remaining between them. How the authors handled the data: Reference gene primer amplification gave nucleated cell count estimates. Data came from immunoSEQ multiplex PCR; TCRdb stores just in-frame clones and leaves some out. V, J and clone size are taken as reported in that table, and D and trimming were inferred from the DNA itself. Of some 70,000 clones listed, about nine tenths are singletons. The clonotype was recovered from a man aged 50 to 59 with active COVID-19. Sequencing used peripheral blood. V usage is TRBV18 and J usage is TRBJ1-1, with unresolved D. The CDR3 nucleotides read TGTGCCAGCCAAACCGGGAAGAACACTGAAGCTTTCTTT. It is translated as CASQTGKNTEAFF. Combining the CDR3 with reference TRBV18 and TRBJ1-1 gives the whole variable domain NAGVMQNPRHLVRRRGQEARLRCSPMKGHSHVYWYRQLPEEGLKFMVYLQKENIIDESGMPKERFSAEFPKEGPSILRIQQVVRGDSAAYFCASQTGKNTEAFFGQGTRLTVV.